The 19 T cell receptor beta chains given below trace back to one sample, sequenced in a study of blood T cell repertoires in COVID-19. TCRdb's copy holds only in-frame clones and misses some; the assay was immunoSEQ multiplex PCR. The sample has approximately 260,000 clones, more than 70% seen once. The specimen was PBMCs or T cells enriched from blood (not recorded which). The receptors derive from a woman aged 40 to 50 with acute COVID-19.

The genes are TRBV5-4 and TRBJ1-2; no clear D. The CDR3 is 16 residues long. The V and J ends lost 2 bases and 5 bases respectively, with 19 bases between them. CDR1 SGHNT and CDR2 YYREEE come from the germline V gene (reference sequence). The CDR3 protein is CASSLAPASVRYGYTF. CDR3 DNA: TGTGCCAGCAGCTTAGCGCCGGCGAGTGTAAGGTATGGCTACACCTTC.

This chain links TRBV27 with TRBJ2-1; 9 nucleotides match TRBD2. The CDR3 spans 17 residues. From germline, CDR1 is MNHEY and CDR2 SMNVEV (reference sequence). The V and J ends lost 5 bases and 0 bases, in that order; junction bases with no gene match: 8. The CDR3 sequence: CASSTRGSGSSYNEQFF. The CDR3, as DNA: TGTGCCAGCAGTACCCGGGGTAGCGGGAGCTCCTACAATGAGCAGTTCTTC.

This rearrangement joins TRBV19 to TRBJ2-1, with 16 bases matching TRBD2. CDR3 size: 18 residues. Trimming at V came to 6 bases and at J to 6 bases, leaving 11 bases not matched to a gene. Per the germline V gene, CDR1 is LNHDA and CDR2 is SQIVND (reference sequence). The DNA for the CDR3 is TGTGCCAGTAGCCCGGGACTAGCGGGAGGGACTTGGGGCAATGAGCAGTTCTTC. It translates to CASSPGLAGGTWGNEQFF.

The rearrangement uses TRBV15 and TRBJ1-6, with D tentatively TRBD1 (6 bases). The length of the CDR3 is 14 residues. With 1 base removed from V and 13 bases from J, the gap between germline ends came to 14 bases. Germline CDR1 LNHNV, CDR2 YYDKDF (reference sequence). The CDR3 region is CATSRVAPTGPLHF. The CDR3, as DNA: TGTGCCACCAGCAGAGTGGCCCCCACAGGGCCCCTCCACTTT.

The J gene is TRBJ2-1, the V gene TRBV25-1, with 11 nucleotides matching TRBD2. The J segment lost 10 bases and the V segment lost 8 bases, leaving 7 bases of the junction unmatched. CDR1 is MGHDK and CDR2 is SYGVNS in the germline V gene. The CDR3 has 13 residues. Written as DNA, the CDR3 is TGTGCCAGCCTGGAACGGACTAGCGGGGAGCAGTTCTTC. Translated: CASLERTSGEQFF.

The chain has TRBV11-3 and TRBJ1-3, with 9 bases fitting TRBD1. CDR1 and CDR2 (germline): SGHNT, YENEEA. CDR3 length equals 19 residues. The trim removed 4 bases at V and 0 bases at J, leaving 13 bases unmatched. CDR3 sequence reads: CASSSHPLGQGNSGNTIYF. CDR3 bases: TGTGCCAGCAGCTCCCATCCGCTGGGACAGGGAAACTCTGGAAACACCATATATTTT.

The V call is TRBV3-1 (or the pseudogene TRBV3-2), the J call TRBJ1-1, with D hard to call. Per germline, CDR1 LGHDT and CDR2 YNNKEL (reference sequence). CDR3 size: 13 residues. Between the trimmed V and J ends, which lost 3 bases and 3 bases, there was a span of 8 bases. CDR3 sequence (DNA): TGTGCCAGCAGCCAGGGCGATCACACTGAAGCTTTCTTT. This codes for CASSQGDHTEAFF.

CDR3 loop: CAWSVELGQYF. The CDR3 bases are TGTGCCTGGAGTGTAGAGCTAGGGCAGTACTTC. The chain uses TRBV30 and TRBJ2-7, with D hard to call. V gave up 0 bases and J gave up 9 bases, with 9 bases separating them. This CDR3 is built from 11 residues. CDR1 GTSNPN and CDR2 SVGIG come from the germline V gene (reference sequence). Full variable domain (remainder filled in from reference TRBV30 and TRBJ2-7): SQTIHQWPATLVQPVGSPLSLECTVEGTSNPNLYWYRQAAGRGLQLLFYSVGIGQISSEVPQNLSASRPQDRQFILSSKKLLLSDSGFYLCAWSVELGQYFGPGTRLTVT.

The chain couples TRBV6-5 to TRBJ1-6; 8 bases match TRBD1. V shed 2 bases, J shed 13 bases, and the junction held 7 bases outside the gene matches. The germline V gene encodes CDR1 MNHEY and CDR2 SVGAGI. The CDR3 is made up of 14 amino acids. CDR3 loop: CASSYRQGASPLHF. CDR3 in DNA: TGTGCCAGCAGTTACCGTCAGGGGGCCTCCCCCCTCCACTTT.

The V and J genes are TRBV30 and TRBJ2-7; D unclear. The CDR3 length is 11 residues. V lost 1 base and J lost 3, with 4 bases in between. Germline loops: CDR1 GTSNPN, CDR2 SVGIG (reference sequence). CDR3 in DNA: TGTGCCTGGAGTGGTAACTACGAGCAGTACTTC. Translated: CAWSGNYEQYF.

The V and J genes are TRBV19 and TRBJ1-1; 7 bases line up with TRBD1. V lost 4 bases to trimming and J lost 1 base; unmatched junction nucleotides: 3. The germline gives CDR1 LNHDA, CDR2 SQIVND (reference sequence). The CDR3 spans 14 residues. The CDR3 protein is CASSTAGGNTEAFF. The CDR3 nucleotides read TGTGCCAGTAGTACCGCAGGGGGGAACACTGAAGCTTTCTTT.

Of note for this clone: An end of the junction does not agree with germline; a read error may underlie this. This sequence joins TRBV29-1 and TRBJ1-3; 7 bases are shared with TRBD1. Germline values: CDR1 SQVTM, CDR2 ANQGSEA. The CDR3 has 13 residues. CDR3 region: CSVKDRAGNTIYF. CDR3 DNA sequence: TGCAGCGTTAAAGACAGGGCTGGAAACACCATATATTTT.

The genes are TRBV2 and TRBJ1-6, with D unresolved. The CDR3 is 15 residues long. V was trimmed by 5 bases and J by 7 bases, leaving 15 bases between them. From germline, CDR1 is SNHLY and CDR2 FYNNEI. The CDR3 region is CASSTWTGRNSPLHF. The CDR3 nucleotides read TGTGCCAGCAGTACCTGGACGGGAAGAAATTCACCCCTCCACTTT.

The chain is built from TRBV2 and TRBJ1-1; 8 bases map to TRBD1. CDR1 and CDR2 (germline): SNHLY, FYNNEI. This CDR3 spans 11 amino acids. CDR3 sequence: CTTGVETEAFF. CDR3 sequence (DNA): TGTACGACAGGGGTGGAAACTGAAGCTTTCTTT.

The V gene is TRBV18, the J gene TRBJ1-1; a possible D gene is TRBD1 (5 bases). This CDR3 has 15 amino acids. The germline CDR1 and CDR2 sequences are KGHSH and LQKENI. V lost 0 bases and J lost 1, with 9 bases in between. DNA for the CDR3: TGTGCCAGCTCACCACCTTCCGACAGGAACACTGAAGCTTTCTTT. Protein: CASSPPSDRNTEAFF.

Comments on this clone: At one boundary the junction diverges from the germline segment, which might be a read error. The CDR3 region has the DNA TGTGCCAGCAGCCTAGCAGGACTAGCGGGCTACAATGAGCAGTTCTTC. Its translation is CASSLAGLAGYNEQFF. The rearrangement links TRBV7-9 to TRBJ2-1; 11 positions agree with TRBD2. Looked up from germline, CDR1 is SEHNR and CDR2 is FQNEAQ (reference sequence). The CDR3 consists of 16 residues.

This chain joins TRBV10-3 and TRBJ2-5, with TRBD2 matching 7 bases. The CDR3 runs 13 residues. The germline gives CDR1 ENHRY, CDR2 SYGVKD. V gave up 6 bases and J gave up 4 bases; unmatched junction bases: 5. Here the CDR3 DNA reads TGTGCCATCAGGGTTGGGGGGGGAGAGACCCAGTACTTC. Amino acid sequence: CAIRVGGGETQYF.

V is TRBV2 and J is TRBJ2-7, with 7 bases aligning to TRBD2. V lost 5 bases and J lost 7; bases outside the gene matches: 8. This CDR3 has 13 residues. Germline assignment: CDR1 SNHLY and CDR2 FYNNEI. The CDR3 DNA sequence: TGTGCCAGCAGTTTGAGGGGAGGGGTGGAGCAGTACGTC. Amino acids: CASSLRGGVEQYV.

V is TRBV10-1 and J is TRBJ2-7; D might be TRBD1 (6 bases). This CDR3 region has 13 residues. Germline V CDR1 and CDR2: WNHNN, SYGVQD (reference sequence). V was cut by 0 bases and J by 7 bases, with 10 bases left in between. CDR3 sequence reads: CASSESGAPEQYF. Written as DNA, the CDR3 is TGCGCCAGCAGTGAGTCGGGGGCCCCTGAGCAGTACTTC.